The present T cell receptor beta chain was sequenced within a study of shared clonotypes between healthy human individuals. Study-level information: With ages of 18 to 49, the donors were a couple of women and a few men.

Study-level results: Larger estimated richness was generally recorded for naive subsets relative to memory subsets. With several donors compared, 5% to 5.5% of naive CD4 clonotypes were shared.

Selected positively for CCR7 and CD45RO-negative, naive CD8 cells excluded terminally differentiated effector memory CD45RA+ cells. Comments on this clone: Its antigen is undetermined.

Method: immunoSEQ multiplex PCR; TCRdb's copy keeps in-frame clones and lacks some. The sample records about 2.1 million clones, 93% being singletons. The CDR3 totals 16 residues. In germline, CDR1 is SGHDT, CDR2 YYEEEE. V trimming: 0 bases; J trimming: 4 bases; junction bases outside the gene matches: 2. Sequencing was performed on naive CD8+ T cells from PBMCs. This chain links TRBV5-6 with TRBJ2-1; 12 nucleotides align to TRBD2. The sequence derives from a man younger than 35 in good health. Some clones in this sample may be carry-over from other donors' samples. CDR3 loop: CASSLVGTSGYNEQFF. DNA for the CDR3: TGTGCCAGCAGCTTGGTCGGGACTAGCGGGTACAATGAGCAGTTCTTC.